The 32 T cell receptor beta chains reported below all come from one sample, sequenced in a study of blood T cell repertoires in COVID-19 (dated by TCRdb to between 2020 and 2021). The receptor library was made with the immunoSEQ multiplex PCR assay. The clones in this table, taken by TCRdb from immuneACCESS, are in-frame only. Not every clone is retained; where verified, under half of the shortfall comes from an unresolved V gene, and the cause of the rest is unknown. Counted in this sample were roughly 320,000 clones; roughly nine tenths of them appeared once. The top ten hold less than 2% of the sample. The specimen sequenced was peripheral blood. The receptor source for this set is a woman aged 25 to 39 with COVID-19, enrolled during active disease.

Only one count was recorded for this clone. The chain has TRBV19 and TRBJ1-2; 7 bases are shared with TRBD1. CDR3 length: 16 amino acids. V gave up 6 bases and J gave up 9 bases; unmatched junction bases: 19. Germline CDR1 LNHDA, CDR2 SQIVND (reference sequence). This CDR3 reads CASRGHGGDRVTSYTF. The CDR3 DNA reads TGTGCCAGTAGAGGTCATGGAGGCGACAGGGTGACTAGCTACACCTTC.

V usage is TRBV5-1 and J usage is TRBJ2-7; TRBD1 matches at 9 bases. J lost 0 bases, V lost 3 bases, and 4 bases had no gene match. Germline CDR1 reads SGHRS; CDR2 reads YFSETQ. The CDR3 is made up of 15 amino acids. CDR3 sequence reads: CASSYRDRASYEQYF. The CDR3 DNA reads TGCGCCAGCAGCTACCGGGACAGGGCCTCCTACGAGCAGTACTTC.

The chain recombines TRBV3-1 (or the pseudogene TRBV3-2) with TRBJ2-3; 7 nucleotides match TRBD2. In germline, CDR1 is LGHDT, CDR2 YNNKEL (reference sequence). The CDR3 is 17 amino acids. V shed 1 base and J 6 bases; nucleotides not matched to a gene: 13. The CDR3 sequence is CASSQGEVGAGWDTQYF. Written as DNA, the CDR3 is TGTGCCAGCAGCCAAGGGGAAGTCGGAGCGGGGTGGGATACGCAGTATTTT.

CDR3 coding DNA: TGTGCCAGCAGTCCTCTCTCCGGGGGGTACACAGATACGCAGTATTTT. Protein: CASSPLSGGYTDTQYF. The chain uses TRBV6-6 and TRBJ2-3, with TRBD2 identical over 7 bases. The CDR3 length is 16 residues. Per germline, CDR1 MNHNY and CDR2 SVGAGI (reference sequence). The V segment lost 5 bases and the J segment 2 bases; nucleotides outside the gene matches: 10.

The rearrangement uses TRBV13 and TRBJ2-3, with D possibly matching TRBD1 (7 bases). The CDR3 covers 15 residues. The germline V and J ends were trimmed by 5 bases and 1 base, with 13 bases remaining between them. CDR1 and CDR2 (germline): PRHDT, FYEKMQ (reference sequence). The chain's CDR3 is CASSPGGMGTDTQYF. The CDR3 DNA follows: TGTGCCAGCAGCCCAGGGGGGATGGGCACAGATACGCAGTATTTT.

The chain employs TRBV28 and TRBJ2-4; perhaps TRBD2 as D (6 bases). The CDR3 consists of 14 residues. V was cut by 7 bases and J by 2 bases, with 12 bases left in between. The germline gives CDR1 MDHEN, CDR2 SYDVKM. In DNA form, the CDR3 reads TGTGCCAGCATAGCCGGGGGAACCAAAAACATTCAGTACTTC. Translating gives CASIAGGTKNIQYF.

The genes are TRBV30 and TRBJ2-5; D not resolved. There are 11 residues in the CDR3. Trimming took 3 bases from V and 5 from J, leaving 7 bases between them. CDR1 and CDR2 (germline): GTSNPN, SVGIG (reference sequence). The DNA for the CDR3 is TGTGCCTGGAGCCCCAGGGAGACCCAGTACTTC. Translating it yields CAWSPRETQYF.

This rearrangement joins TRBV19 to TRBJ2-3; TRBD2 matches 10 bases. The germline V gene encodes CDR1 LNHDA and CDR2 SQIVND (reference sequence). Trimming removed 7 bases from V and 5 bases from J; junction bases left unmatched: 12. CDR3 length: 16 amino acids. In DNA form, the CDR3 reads TGTGCCAGTAACAGCGGGGGGGCCTTCGCGGGAGATACGCAGTATTTT. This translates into CASNSGGAFAGDTQYF.

CDR3 nucleotides: TGTGCCAGCACACAATCCAGGGGTTCTGGAAACACCATATATTTT. The encoded protein is CASTQSRGSGNTIYF. This sequence joins TRBV6-5 and TRBJ1-3, with TRBD1 as a possible D gene (6 bases). Germline V gene sequence: CDR1 MNHEY, CDR2 SVGAGI. The CDR3 has 15 residues. The V end was cut by 7 bases, the J end by 1 base, with 14 bases between.

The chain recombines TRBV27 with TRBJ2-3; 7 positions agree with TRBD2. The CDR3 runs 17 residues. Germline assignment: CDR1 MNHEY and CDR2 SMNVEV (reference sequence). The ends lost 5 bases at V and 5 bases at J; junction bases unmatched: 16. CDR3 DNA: TGTGCCAGCAGTGAAGGGACTATCCGCCCTTTCAAAGATACGCAGTATTTT. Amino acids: CASSEGTIRPFKDTQYF.

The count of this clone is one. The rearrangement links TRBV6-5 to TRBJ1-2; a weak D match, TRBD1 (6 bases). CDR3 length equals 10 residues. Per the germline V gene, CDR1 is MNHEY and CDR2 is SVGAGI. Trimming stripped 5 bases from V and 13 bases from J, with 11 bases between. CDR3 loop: CASSQGWCTF. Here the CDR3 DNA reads TGTGCCAGCAGTCAGGGGTGGTGCACCTTC.

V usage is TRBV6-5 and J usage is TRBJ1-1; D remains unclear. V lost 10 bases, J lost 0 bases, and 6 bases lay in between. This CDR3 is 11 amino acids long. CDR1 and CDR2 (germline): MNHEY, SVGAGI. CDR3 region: CATNLNTEAFF. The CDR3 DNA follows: TGTGCCACAAACTTGAACACTGAAGCTTTCTTT.

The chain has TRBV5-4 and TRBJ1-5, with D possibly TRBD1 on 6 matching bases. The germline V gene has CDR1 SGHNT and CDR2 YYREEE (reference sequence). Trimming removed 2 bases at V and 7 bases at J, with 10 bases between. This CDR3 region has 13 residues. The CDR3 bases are TGTGCCAGCAGCTTAGGGGGGGGCCAGCCCCAGCATTTT. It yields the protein CASSLGGGQPQHF.

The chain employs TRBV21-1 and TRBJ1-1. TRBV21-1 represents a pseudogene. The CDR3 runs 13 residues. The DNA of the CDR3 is TGTGCCAGCAAGTGGAGGGGGAACACTGAAGCTTTCTTT. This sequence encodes CASKWRGNTEAFF.

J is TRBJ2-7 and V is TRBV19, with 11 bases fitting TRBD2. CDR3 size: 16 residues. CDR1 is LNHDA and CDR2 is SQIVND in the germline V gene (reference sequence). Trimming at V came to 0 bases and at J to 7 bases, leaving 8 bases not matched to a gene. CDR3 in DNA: TGTGCCAGTAGTATAGACGATAGCGGGGGGGCGAGGGAGCAGTACGTC. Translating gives CASSIDDSGGAREQYV.

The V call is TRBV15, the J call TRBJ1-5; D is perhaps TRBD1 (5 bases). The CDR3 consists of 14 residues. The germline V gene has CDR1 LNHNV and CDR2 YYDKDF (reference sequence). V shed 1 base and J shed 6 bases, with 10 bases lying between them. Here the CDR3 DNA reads TGTGCCACCAGCAGAGGGAGGGGAGCTCAGCCCCAGCATTTT. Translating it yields CATSRGRGAQPQHF.

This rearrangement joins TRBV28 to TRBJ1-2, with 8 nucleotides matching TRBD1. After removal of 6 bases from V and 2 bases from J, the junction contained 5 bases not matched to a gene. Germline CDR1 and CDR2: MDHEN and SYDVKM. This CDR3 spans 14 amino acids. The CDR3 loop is CASRAGGRNYGYTF. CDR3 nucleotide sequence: TGTGCCAGCAGAGCAGGGGGCCGGAACTATGGCTACACCTTC.

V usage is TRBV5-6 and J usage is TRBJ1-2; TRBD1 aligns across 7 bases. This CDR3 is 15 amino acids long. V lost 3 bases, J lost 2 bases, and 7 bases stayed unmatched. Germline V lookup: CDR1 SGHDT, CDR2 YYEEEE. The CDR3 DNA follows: TGTGCCAGCAGCTCCCCCGGGACAGCAAACTATGGCTACACCTTC. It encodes CASSSPGTANYGYTF.

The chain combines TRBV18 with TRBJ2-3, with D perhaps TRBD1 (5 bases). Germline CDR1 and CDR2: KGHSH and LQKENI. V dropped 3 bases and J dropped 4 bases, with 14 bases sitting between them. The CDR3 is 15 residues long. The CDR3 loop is CASSPSRAFSDTQYF. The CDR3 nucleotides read TGTGCCAGCTCACCCTCCAGGGCTTTCTCAGATACGCAGTATTTT. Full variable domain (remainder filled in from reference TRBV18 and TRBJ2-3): NAGVMQNPRHLVRRRGQEARLRCSPMKGHSHVYWYRQLPEEGLKFMVYLQKENIIDESGMPKERFSAEFPKEGPSILRIQQVVRGDSAAYFCASSPSRAFSDTQYFGPGTRLTVL.

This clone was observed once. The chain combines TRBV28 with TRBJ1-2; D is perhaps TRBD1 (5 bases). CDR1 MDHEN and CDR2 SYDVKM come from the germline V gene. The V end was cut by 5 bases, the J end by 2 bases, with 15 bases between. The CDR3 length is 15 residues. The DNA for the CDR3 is TGTGCCAGCAGTCCCACAGGTTGGCTAAACTATGGCTACACCTTC. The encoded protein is CASSPTGWLNYGYTF.

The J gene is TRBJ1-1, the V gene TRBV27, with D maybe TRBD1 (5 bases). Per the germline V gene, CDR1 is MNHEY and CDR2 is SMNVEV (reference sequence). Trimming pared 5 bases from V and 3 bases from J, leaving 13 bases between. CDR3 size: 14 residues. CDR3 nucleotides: TGTGCCAGCAGTCCCGGGGACTTCTACACTGAAGCTTTCTTT. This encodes CASSPGDFYTEAFF.

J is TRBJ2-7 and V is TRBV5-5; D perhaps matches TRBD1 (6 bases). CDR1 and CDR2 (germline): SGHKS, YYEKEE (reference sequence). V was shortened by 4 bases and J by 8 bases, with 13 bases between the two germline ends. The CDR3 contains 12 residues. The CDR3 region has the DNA TGTGCCAGCAGCGGAAGGACAGTTCAGCAGTACTTC. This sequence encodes CASSGRTVQQYF.

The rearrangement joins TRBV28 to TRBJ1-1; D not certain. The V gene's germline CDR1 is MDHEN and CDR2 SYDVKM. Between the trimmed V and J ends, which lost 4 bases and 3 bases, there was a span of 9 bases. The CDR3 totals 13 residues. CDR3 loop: CASSSPGDTEAFF. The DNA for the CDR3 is TGTGCCAGCAGTTCCCCGGGTGACACTGAAGCTTTCTTT. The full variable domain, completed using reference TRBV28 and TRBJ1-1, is DVKVTQSSRYLVKRTGEKVFLECVQDMDHENMFWYRQDPGLGLRLIYFSYDVKMKEKGDIPEGYSVSREKKERFSLILESASTNQTSMYLCASSSPGDTEAFFGQGTRLTVV.

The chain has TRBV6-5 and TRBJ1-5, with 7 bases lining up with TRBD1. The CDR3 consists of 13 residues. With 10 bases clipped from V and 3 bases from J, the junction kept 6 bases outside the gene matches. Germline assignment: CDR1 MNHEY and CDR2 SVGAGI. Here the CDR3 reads CAITGQINQPQHF. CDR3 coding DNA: TGTGCCATAACGGGACAGATCAATCAGCCCCAGCATTTT.

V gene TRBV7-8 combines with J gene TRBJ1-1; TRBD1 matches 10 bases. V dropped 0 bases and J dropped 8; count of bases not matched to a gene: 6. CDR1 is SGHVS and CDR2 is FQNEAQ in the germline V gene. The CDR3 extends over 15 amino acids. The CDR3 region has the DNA TGTGCCAGCAGCTTAGCGGGGACAGGGGAGCGGGAAGCTTTCTTT. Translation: CASSLAGTGEREAFF.

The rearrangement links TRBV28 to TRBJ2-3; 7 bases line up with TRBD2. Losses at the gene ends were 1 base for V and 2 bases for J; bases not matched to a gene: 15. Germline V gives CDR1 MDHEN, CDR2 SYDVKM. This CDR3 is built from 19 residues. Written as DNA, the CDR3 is TGTGCCAGCAGTTTATTCGGTTTGCGGGGGAGCCACTCCACAGATACGCAGTATTTT. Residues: CASSLFGLRGSHSTDTQYF.

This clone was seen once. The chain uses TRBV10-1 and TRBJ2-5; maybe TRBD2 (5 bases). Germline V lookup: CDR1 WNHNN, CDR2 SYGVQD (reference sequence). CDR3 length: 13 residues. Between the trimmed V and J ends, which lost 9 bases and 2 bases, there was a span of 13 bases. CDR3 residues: CASRRPEQETQYF. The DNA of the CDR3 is TGCGCCAGTCGGAGGCCGGAGCAAGAGACCCAGTACTTC.

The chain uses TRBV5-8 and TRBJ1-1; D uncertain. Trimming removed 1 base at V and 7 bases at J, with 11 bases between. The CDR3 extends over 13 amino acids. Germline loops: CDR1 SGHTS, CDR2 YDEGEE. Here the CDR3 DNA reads TGTGCCAGCAGCTTGCGCCGGGTCGGTGAAGCTTTCTTT. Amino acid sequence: CASSLRRVGEAFF.

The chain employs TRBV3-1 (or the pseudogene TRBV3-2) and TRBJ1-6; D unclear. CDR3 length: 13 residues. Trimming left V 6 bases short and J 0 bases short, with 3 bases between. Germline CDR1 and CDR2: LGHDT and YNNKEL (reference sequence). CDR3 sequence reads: CASRSSYNSPLHF. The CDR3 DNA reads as TGTGCCAGCAGGAGCTCCTATAATTCACCCCTCCACTTT.

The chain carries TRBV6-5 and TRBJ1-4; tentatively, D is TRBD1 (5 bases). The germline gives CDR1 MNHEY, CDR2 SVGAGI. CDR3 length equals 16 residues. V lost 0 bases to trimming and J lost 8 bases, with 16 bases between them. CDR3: CASSYSRSAGREKLFF. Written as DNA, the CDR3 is TGTGCCAGCAGTTACTCCCGATCAGCAGGGCGGGAAAAACTGTTTTTT.

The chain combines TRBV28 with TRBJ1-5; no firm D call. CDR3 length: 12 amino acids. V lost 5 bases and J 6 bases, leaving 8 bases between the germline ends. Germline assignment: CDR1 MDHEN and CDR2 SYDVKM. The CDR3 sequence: CASSTPVQPQHF. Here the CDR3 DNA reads TGTGCCAGCAGTACACCAGTTCAGCCCCAGCATTTT.

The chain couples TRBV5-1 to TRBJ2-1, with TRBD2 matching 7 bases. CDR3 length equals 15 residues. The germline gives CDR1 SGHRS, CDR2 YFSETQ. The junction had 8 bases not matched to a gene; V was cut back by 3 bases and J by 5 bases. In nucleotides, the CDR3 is TGCGCCAGCAGCTCTACGGGACTATCGGACAATGAGCAGTTCTTC. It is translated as CASSSTGLSDNEQFF.